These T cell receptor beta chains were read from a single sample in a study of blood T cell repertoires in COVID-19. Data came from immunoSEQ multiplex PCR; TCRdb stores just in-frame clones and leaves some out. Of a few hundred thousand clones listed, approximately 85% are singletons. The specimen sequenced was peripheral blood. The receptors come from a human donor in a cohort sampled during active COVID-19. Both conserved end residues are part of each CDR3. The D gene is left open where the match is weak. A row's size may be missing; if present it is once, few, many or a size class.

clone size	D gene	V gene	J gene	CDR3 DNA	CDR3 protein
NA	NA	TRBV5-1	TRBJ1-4	TGCGCCACCTCACGGGGGGCGTCGGGGGCTAATGAAAAACTGTTTTTT	CATSRGASGANEKLFF
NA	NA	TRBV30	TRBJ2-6	TGTGCCTGGACCAGGGGACCCTCTGGGGCCAACGTCCTGACTTTC	CAWTRGPSGANVLTF
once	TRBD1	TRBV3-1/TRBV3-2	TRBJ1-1	TGTGCCAGCAGCCCGGGACAGGTTTTTGTTGAAGCTTTCTTT	CASSPGQVFVEAFF
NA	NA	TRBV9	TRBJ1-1	TGTGCCAGCAGCATGTCTGACAGAGAGAACACTGAAGCTTTCTTT	CASSMSDRENTEAFF
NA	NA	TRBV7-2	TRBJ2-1	TGTGCCAGCAGCTTAGTCAGTTACAATGAGCAGTTCTTC	CASSLVSYNEQFF
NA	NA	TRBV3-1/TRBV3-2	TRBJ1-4	TGTGCCAGCAGCCGGACTGCCCAATTTAATGAAAAACTGTTTTTT	CASSRTAQFNEKLFF
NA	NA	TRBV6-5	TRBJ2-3	TGTGCCAGCAGTTCAAAGAGCGGGACAGATACGCAGTATTTT	CASSSKSGTDTQYF
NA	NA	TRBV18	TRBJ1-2	TGTGCCAGCTCGGATAAATCTGGGCAGACCCACTATGGCTACACCTTC	CASSDKSGQTHYGYTF
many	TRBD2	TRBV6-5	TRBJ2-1	TGTGCCAGCAGTTCGCTACTAGCGGGGGTTGACAATGAGCAGTTCTTC	CASSSLLAGVDNEQFF
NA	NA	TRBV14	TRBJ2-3	TGTGCCAGCAGCCTCGTCTGGGGGGGGGCCAGCACAGATACGCAGTATTTT	CASSLVWGGASTDTQYF